This T cell receptor (beta chain) was sequenced in a study of blood T cell repertoires in COVID-19. The wider study: Samples representing acute and convalescent COVID-19 were sourced from the United States, Italy and Spain. The cDNA or gDNA used as material had been derived from T cells, B-cell-depleted T cells, or PBMCs.

While infection was still active, Seattle patients were enrolled and then followed longitudinally. The junction had 0 bases not matched to a gene; V was cut back by 1 base and J by 4 bases. This CDR3 is built from 13 residues. The germline V gene encodes CDR1 SGHTA and CDR2 FQGNSA. As originally analysed: Nucleated cell counts were estimated from reference gene primer amplification. The table came from immunoSEQ multiplex PCR; TCRdb's copy has only in-frame clones and leaves some out. V and J calls and clone size come straight from that table; D and trimming were deduced from the DNA. This sample has 40,000 or so clones, with less than 90% found just once.

This clonotype was obtained from a man aged 55 to 70 with COVID-19, enrolled during active disease. The sequenced material came from peripheral blood. V usage is TRBV7-2 and J usage is TRBJ2-5, with 7 nucleotides matching TRBD1. The CDR3 bases are TGTGCCAGCAGCTTAGGGACAGGAGAGACCCAGTACTTC. Encoded protein: CASSLGTGETQYF.